This is a list of T cell receptor beta chains from one sample in a study of control samples from healthy donors and cancer patients. Assay: immunoSEQ multiplex PCR; the TCRdb copy retains only in-frame clones and omits some. The profile shows roughly 80,000 clones, around nine tenths of them singletons. The sample comprised blood. These receptors originate from a woman between 45 and 60 years old in good health. The CDR3 runs from the conserved cysteine through the conserved F or W. A D gene is named only where the DNA matches it firmly. Part of the rows lack a size; the others show once, few, many or a class for expanded clones.

D | J | V | size | DNA | CDR3
. | TRBJ1-3 | TRBV5-4 | . | TGTGCCAGCAGCTTCCAGGGGCTATACTCTGGAAACACCATATATTTT | CASSFQGLYSGNTIYF
TRBD1 | TRBJ1-5 | TRBV6-1 | . | TGTGCCAGCAGTGAGTCACGGGCTACAGGGGGACAGCCCCAGCATTTT | CASSESRATGGQPQHF
. | TRBJ1-2 | TRBV5-5 | once | TGTGCCAGCAGCTTAGCTAACTATGGCTACACCTTC | CASSLANYGYTF
TRBD2 | TRBJ2-3 | TRBV7-9 | . | TGTGCCAGCAGCTTGAGACTAGCGGGGGGCGATACGCAGTATTTT | CASSLRLAGGDTQYF
TRBD1 | TRBJ1-2 | TRBV6-5 | . | TGTGCCAGCAGTACACTCCAGGGGGCGCAGAGTGGCTACACCTTC | CASSTLQGAQSGYTF
. | TRBJ2-3 | TRBV7-9 | . | TGTGCCAGCCGGCGGACGAGCGCAGATACGCAGTATTTT | CASRRTSADTQYF
. | TRBJ2-3 | TRBV3-1/TRBV3-2 | . | TGTGCCAGCAGCCAAGGGTCTAGCGCCTTATCTAGCACAGATACGCAGTATTTT | CASSQGSSALSSTDTQYF
. | TRBJ2-3 | TRBV19 | . | TGTGCCAGTAGTACCCCGGGGGACTCCACAGATACGCAGTATTTT | CASSTPGDSTDTQYF
. | TRBJ2-1 | TRBV7-9 | . | TGTGCCAGCAGGCAGTTCTCTGGGGGGAATGAGCAGTTCTTC | CASRQFSGGNEQFF
TRBD1 | TRBJ2-7 | TRBV6-6 | . | TGTGCCAGCAGCCTGTCCGGGACAGGGGGCTACGAGCAGTACTTC | CASSLSGTGGYEQYF
. | TRBJ2-3 | TRBV20-1 | few | TGCAGTGCCGCAACTAGGGATACGCAGTATTTT | CSAATRDTQYF
. | TRBJ1-4 | TRBV12-3/TRBV12-4 | . | TGTGCCAGCAGTTTGGGTTCTAGTGAAAAACTGTTTTTT | CASSLGSSEKLFF
. | TRBJ1-1 | TRBV2 | . | TGTGCCAGCAGTGTTGAAGCTTTCTTT | CASSVEAFF
TRBD1 | TRBJ1-3 | TRBV19 | . | TGTGCCAGTTCCAAGGACAGGGTCTCTGGAAACACCATATATTTT | CASSKDRVSGNTIYF
. | TRBJ2-1 | TRBV2 | . | TGTGCCAGCAGTGGACAGGTCGCGGGGAACCTTGAGTTCTTC | CASSGQVAGNLEFF
. | TRBJ1-1 | TRBV5-6 | . | TGTGCCAGCAGCCGTCCCGGGACATTTATGAACACTGAAGCTTTCTTT | CASSRPGTFMNTEAFF
TRBD2 | TRBJ2-3 | TRBV10-3 | . | TGTGCCACTACTACGGGGGGAGTCCCCACAGATACGCAGTATTTT | CATTTGGVPTDTQYF
. | TRBJ1-6 | TRBV3-1/TRBV3-2 | . | TGTGCCAGCAGCCTACAACGTTATAATTCACCCCTCCACTTT | CASSLQRYNSPLHF
TRBD1 | TRBJ1-4 | TRBV19 | . | TGTGCCAGTAGTATTCTTCACGACAGGGGCGGCGAAAAACTGTTTTTT | CASSILHDRGGEKLFF
TRBD1 | TRBJ1-6 | TRBV2 | . | TGTGCCAGCAGTGACGGGACAGGGAGGAATTCACCCCTCCACTTT | CASSDGTGRNSPLHF
. | TRBJ1-2 | TRBV7-2 | . | TGTGCCAGCAGCTTAGTGGGTCTCCTCTATGGCTACACTTTC | CASSLVGLLYGYTF
. | TRBJ1-1 | TRBV12-3/TRBV12-4 | . | TGTGCCAGCAGTTTTTGGCAGACTGAAGCTTTCTTT | CASSFWQTEAFF
. | TRBJ1-6 | TRBV12-5 | . | TGTGCTAGTGGTTCTTCGAGCTCCTATAATTCACCCCTCCACTTT | CASGSSSSYNSPLHF
TRBD2 | TRBJ2-1 | TRBV11-2 | . | TGTGCCAGCAGCTTAGTGGGGGGAGCGGGAACGTACAATGAGCAGTTCTTC | CASSLVGGAGTYNEQFF
TRBD1 | TRBJ1-4 | TRBV2 | . | TGTGCCAGCAGCTCGTCACAGGGGGGGAGGGGGCTAAATGAAAAACTGTTTTTT | CASSSSQGGRGLNEKLFF
. | TRBJ2-7 | TRBV12-3/TRBV12-4 | . | TGTGCCAGCACCGCCCCCACAGGTACTCGGCAGTACTTC | CASTAPTGTRQYF
. | TRBJ2-6 | TRBV18 | . | TGTGCCAGCTCACGACGGGCCGCGACAGCTGGGGCCAACGTCCTGACTTTC | CASSRRAATAGANVLTF
. | TRBJ2-3 | TRBV6-1 | . | TGTGCCAGCAGTGAGGGTAGAACCACAGATACGCAGTATTTT | CASSEGRTTDTQYF
TRBD1 | TRBJ2-1 | TRBV6-2/TRBV6-3 | . | TGTGCCAGCAGTTACTCCCGGACAGGGGGCCAATATTATGAGCAGTTCTTC | CASSYSRTGGQYYEQFF
. | TRBJ1-2 | TRBV2 | . | TGTGCCAGCAGTGATGGGAGATGGGAAGATGGCTACACCTTC | CASSDGRWEDGYTF
. | TRBJ1-2 | TRBV7-2 | . | TGTGCCAGCAGCTTAGCTAGGGATCATGGCTACACCTTC | CASSLARDHGYTF
. | TRBJ1-1 | TRBV5-8 | . | TGTGCCAGCAGCCCGGGGGGGGGCTGGAGCACTGAAGCTTTCTTT | CASSPGGGWSTEAFF
TRBD2 | TRBJ2-1 | TRBV2 | . | TGTGCCAGCAGTCCGAGACCCGGGGGGGCTTGGAATGAGCAGTTCTTC | CASSPRPGGAWNEQFF
. | TRBJ2-4 | TRBV4-1 | . | TGCGCCAGCAGCCAGGCCCTTGTAGCCAAAAACATTCAGTACTTC | CASSQALVAKNIQYF
TRBD2 | TRBJ2-3 | TRBV11-2 | . | TGTGCCAGCAGCCATAGCGGGGGAGGTCTATATACGCAGTATTTT | CASSHSGGGLYTQYF
. | TRBJ1-2 | TRBV4-1 | . | TGCGCCAGCAGCCTCTCTCCCCCGATGGGGGGTGGCTACACCTTC | CASSLSPPMGGGYTF
. | TRBJ2-7 | TRBV29-1 | . | TGCAGCGTTGAAGACTGGCAGGGGGGCTCCTACGAGCAGTACTTC | CSVEDWQGGSYEQYF
. | TRBJ1-3 | TRBV5-1 | once | TGCGCCAGCAGTTCCGGGGGCCAACTCTCTGGAAACACCATATATTTT | CASSSGGQLSGNTIYF
. | TRBJ2-3 | TRBV9 | . | TGTGCCAGCAGCGCATACCGGGGAAGCACAGATACGCAGTATTTT | CASSAYRGSTDTQYF
. | TRBJ1-5 | TRBV6-1 | . | TGTGCCAGCAGTGAGTTGTCGATCCAGGCATATAGCAATCAGCCCCAGCATTTT | CASSELSIQAYSNQPQHF
. | TRBJ1-1 | TRBV3-1/TRBV3-2 | . | TGTGCCAGCAGCCATCATCAGAGGGAAGCTTTCTTT | CASSHHQREAFF
. | TRBJ1-2 | TRBV12-3/TRBV12-4 | . | TGTGCCAGCAGTTCCGACCCTTATGGGGGCTACACCTTC | CASSSDPYGGYTF